This T cell receptor (beta chain) emerged from a study of shared clonotypes between healthy human individuals. Study as a whole: Those who served as donors were a couple of women and three men between the ages of 18 and 49. Study results and limitations: Around 4.7% of naive CD4 clonotypes were shared across a few donors.

The CDR3 is made up of 15 amino acids. Only CD45RO-negative cells positively selected for CCR7 counted as naive CD8 cells, so terminally differentiated effector memory CD45RA+ cells were excluded. Healthy HIV-negative adults without recent acute infections or vaccinations served as donors. In regard to this clone: Its target is unknown.

Authors' processing steps: ImmunoSEQ yielded junction-only sequences lacking quality scores, so filtering differed. Profiled with immunoSEQ multiplex PCR; TCRdb holds only in-frame clones, not every one. V, J and clone size are taken as reported in that table, and D and trimming were inferred from the DNA itself. The data hold more than 2 million clones, with roughly 93% observed a single time. The chain is built from TRBV21-1 and TRBJ2-7; no DNA check was done on the table's D call, TRBD2. TRBV21-1 is a pseudogene locus. Sequenced: naive CD8+ T cells from PBMCs. This clonotype was obtained from a man between 18 and 29 years old in good health. Some clones in this sample may be carry-over from other donors' samples. CDR3 nucleotides: TGTGCCAGCAGCAAGAAGACTAGCGGGAGGTGCGAGCAGTACTTC. Translating it yields CASSKKTSGRCEQYF.